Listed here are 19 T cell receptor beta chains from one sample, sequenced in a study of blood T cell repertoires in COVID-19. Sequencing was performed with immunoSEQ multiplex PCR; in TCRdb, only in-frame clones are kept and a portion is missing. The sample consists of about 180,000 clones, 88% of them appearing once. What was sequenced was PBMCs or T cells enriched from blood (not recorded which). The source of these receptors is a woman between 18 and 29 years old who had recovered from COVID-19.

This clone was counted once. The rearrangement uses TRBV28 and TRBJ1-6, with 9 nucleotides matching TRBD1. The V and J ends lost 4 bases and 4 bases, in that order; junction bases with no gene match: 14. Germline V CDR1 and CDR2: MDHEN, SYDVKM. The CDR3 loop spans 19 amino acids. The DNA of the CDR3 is TGTGCCAGCAGTTCTTCAGTACCGGGACAGGGATATTATAATTCACCCCTCCACTTT. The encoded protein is CASSSSVPGQGYYNSPLHF.

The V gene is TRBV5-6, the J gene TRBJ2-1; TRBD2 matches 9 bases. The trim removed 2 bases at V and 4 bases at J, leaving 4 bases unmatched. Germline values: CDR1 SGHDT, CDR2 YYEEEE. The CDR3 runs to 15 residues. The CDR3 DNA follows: TGTGCCAGCAGCTTCCCGAGCGGGGGGTACAATGAGCAGTTCTTC. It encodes CASSFPSGGYNEQFF.

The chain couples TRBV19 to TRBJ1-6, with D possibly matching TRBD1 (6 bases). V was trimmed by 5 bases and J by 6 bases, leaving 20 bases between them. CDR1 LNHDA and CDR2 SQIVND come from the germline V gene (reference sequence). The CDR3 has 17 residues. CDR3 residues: CASSPGRGRGSNSPLHF. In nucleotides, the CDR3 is TGTGCCAGTAGTCCCGGCAGGGGCAGGGGATCTAATTCACCCCTCCACTTT.

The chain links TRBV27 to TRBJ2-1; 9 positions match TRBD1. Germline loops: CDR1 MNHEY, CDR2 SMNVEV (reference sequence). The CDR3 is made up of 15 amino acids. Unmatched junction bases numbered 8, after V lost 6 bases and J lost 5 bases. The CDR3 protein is CASSRPGQGNNEQFF. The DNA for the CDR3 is TGTGCCAGCAGCAGGCCGGGACAGGGTAACAATGAGCAGTTCTTC.

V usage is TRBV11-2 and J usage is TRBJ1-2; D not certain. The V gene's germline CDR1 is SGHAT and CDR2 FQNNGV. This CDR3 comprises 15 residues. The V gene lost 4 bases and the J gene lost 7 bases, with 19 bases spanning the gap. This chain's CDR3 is CASSSHTNTNLGYTF. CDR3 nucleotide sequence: TGTGCCAGCAGCTCACACACGAACACCAATCTTGGCTACACCTTC.

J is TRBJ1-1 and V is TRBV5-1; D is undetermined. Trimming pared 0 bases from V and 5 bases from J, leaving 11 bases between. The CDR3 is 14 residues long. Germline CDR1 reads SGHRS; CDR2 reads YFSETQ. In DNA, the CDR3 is TGCGCCAGCAGCTTGGCCCGGGAGGGAACTGAAGCTTTCTTT. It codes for CASSLAREGTEAFF.

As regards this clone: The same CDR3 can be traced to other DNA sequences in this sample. CDR3 loop: CASSYSGSYGYTF. In nucleotides, the CDR3 is TGTGCCAGCAGTTACTCGGGCAGCTATGGCTACACCTTC. The chain has TRBV6-5 and TRBJ1-2; D is ambiguous. CDR1 is MNHEY, CDR2 SVGAGI, per germline. Trimming removed 0 bases from V and 4 bases from J, with 6 bases in between. The CDR3 totals 13 residues.

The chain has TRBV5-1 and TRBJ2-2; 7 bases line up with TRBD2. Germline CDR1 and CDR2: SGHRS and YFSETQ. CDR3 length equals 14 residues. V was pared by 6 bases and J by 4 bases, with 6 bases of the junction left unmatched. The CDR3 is CASTRGEPTGELFF. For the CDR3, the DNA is TGCGCCAGCACTCGGGGGGAGCCCACCGGGGAGCTGTTTTTT.

The chain's CDR3 is CASSFGTSGDPYNEQFF. The DNA for the CDR3 is TGTGCCAGCAGTTTCGGGACTAGCGGGGATCCCTACAATGAGCAGTTCTTC. The chain employs TRBV2 and TRBJ2-1; 13 bases are a match to TRBD2. V lost 5 bases to trimming and J lost 2 bases; unmatched junction nucleotides: 6. CDR1 is SNHLY, CDR2 FYNNEI, per germline. This CDR3 has 17 amino acids.

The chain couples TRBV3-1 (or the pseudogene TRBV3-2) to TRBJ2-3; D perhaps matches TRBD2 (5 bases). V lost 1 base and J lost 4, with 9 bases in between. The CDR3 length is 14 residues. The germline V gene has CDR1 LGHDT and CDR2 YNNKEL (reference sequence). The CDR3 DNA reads TGTGCCAGCAGCCAAGCGGGGATTGCAGATACGCAGTATTTT. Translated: CASSQAGIADTQYF.

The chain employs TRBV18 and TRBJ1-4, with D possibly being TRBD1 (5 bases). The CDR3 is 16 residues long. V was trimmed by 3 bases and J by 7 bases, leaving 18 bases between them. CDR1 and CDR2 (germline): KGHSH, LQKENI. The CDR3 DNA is TGTGCCAGCTCACCCCCCAACCAGGGATTGGGTGAAAAACTGTTTTTT. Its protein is CASSPPNQGLGEKLFF.

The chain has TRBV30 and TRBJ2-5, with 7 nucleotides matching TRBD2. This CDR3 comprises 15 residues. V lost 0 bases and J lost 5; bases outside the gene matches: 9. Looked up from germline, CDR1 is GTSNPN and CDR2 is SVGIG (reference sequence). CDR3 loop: CAWSVGSSGGETQYF. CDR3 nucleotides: TGTGCCTGGAGTGTAGGATCGTCCGGGGGGGAGACCCAGTACTTC.

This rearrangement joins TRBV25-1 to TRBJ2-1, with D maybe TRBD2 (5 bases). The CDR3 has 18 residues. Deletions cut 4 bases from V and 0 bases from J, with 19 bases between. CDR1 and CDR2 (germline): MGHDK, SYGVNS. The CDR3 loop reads CASSVVGINTISYNEQFF. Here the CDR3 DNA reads TGTGCCAGCAGTGTCGTCGGGATAAACACCATCTCCTACAATGAGCAGTTCTTC.

This CDR3 reads CASSYVKRAEAFF. CDR3 nucleotide sequence: TGTGCCAGCAGTTACGTTAAGAGGGCTGAAGCTTTCTTT. The rearrangement joins TRBV6-5 to TRBJ1-1; unclear D gene. This CDR3 is 13 amino acids long. V lost 2 bases and J 6 bases, leaving 10 bases between the germline ends. In germline, CDR1 is MNHEY, CDR2 SVGAGI.

The CDR3 bases are TGTGCCTGGAGTAACCCACAGGGACGGAATGGCTACACCTTC. It specifies CAWSNPQGRNGYTF. The chain uses TRBV30 and TRBJ1-2, with D possibly TRBD1 on 6 matching bases. The CDR3 spans 14 residues. Germline V lookup: CDR1 GTSNPN, CDR2 SVGIG (reference sequence). V dropped 2 bases and J dropped 6 bases, with 16 bases sitting between them.

CDR3 sequence: CASSVGLFEGYGYTF. CDR3 sequence (DNA): TGTGCCAGCAGTGTTGGTCTGTTTGAGGGATATGGCTACACCTTC. The V gene is TRBV2, the J gene TRBJ1-2; D gene uncertain. The length of the CDR3 is 15 residues. CDR1 SNHLY and CDR2 FYNNEI come from the germline V gene. V lost 4 bases to trimming and J lost 5 bases, with 17 bases between them. The complete variable domain, with remaining parts taken from reference TRBV2 and TRBJ1-2, reads EPEVTQTPSHQVTQMGQEVILRCVPISNHLYFYWYRQILGQKVEFLVSFYNNEISEKSEIFDDQFSVERPDGSNFTLKIRSTKLEDSAMYFCASSVGLFEGYGYTFGSGTRLTVV.

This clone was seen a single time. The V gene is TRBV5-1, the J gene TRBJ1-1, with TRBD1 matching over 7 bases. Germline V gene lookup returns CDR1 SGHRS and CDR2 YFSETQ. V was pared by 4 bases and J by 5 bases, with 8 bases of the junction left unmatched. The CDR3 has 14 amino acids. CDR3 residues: CASSPHRGGTEAFF. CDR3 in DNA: TGCGCCAGCAGCCCCCACAGGGGCGGGACTGAAGCTTTCTTT.

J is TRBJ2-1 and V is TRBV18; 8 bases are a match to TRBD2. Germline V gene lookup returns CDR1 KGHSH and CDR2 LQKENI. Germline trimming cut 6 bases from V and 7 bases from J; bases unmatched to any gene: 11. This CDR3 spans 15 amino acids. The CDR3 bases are TGTGCCAGCTCCGTAACGGGAGGGCTGGGGAATGAGCAGTTCTTC. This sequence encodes CASSVTGGLGNEQFF.

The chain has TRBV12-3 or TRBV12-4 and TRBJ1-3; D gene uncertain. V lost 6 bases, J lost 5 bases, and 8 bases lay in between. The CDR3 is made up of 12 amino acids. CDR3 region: CASSPSRNTIYF. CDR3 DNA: TGTGCCAGCAGCCCTAGCAGAAACACCATATATTTT.